This T cell receptor beta chain was recovered during a study of cytomegalovirus exposure and HLA in healthy donors. Study-wide results and caveats: Common viral pathogens were later found to be apparently linked to several of the most significant clusters.

Concerning this clone: What it recognizes is unknown.

The PCR employed 60 Vbeta primers together with 13 Jbeta primers. TCRdb keeps only in-frame clones here, not all; method: immunoSEQ multiplex PCR. The data hold about 150,000 clones, with more than 70% observed a single time. The CDR3 spans 14 residues. The V segment lost 10 bases and the J segment 5 bases; nucleotides outside the gene matches: 13. Germline loops: CDR1 MNHNS, CDR2 SASEGT. The origin of this receptor is a man over 45 in good health and CMV-seropositive. The chain joins TRBV6-1 to TRBJ2-5, with 7 bases identical to TRBD2. Sequencing was carried out using PBMCs. The DNA of the CDR3 is TGTGCCACCAAGCGGGACTCTGGGGGGGAGACCCAGTACTTC. Translation: CATKRDSGGETQYF.